The rows below give T cell receptor beta chains drawn from one sample of a study of CD8+CD57+ T cells in acquired aplastic anemia. TCRdb recomputed calls from the reads with MiXCR, one row per CDR3 protein. The sample lists fewer than 300,000 distinct CDR3 sequences, roughly 82% seen once, with 42% in the top ten. Material for sequencing was sorted CD4+, CD8+, or CD8+CD57+ T cells (not recorded which) from PBMCs. The receptor source for this set is a human donor with aplastic anemia. Both conserved end residues are part of each CDR3. D genes are given only for firm matches. Expanded clones are given a class, and other clones once, few, many or no size at all.

clone_size j_call d_call v_call cdr3_nt cdr3_aa
many TRBJ2-5 NA TRBV11-2 TGTGCCAGCAGCTTAGCCGGCCCGGGGAGAACCCAGTACTTC CASSLAGPGRTQYF
NA TRBJ1-1 NA TRBV7-9 TGTGCCAGCAGCGTAGAAGTTCGTCCGCGGGTGAACCAGGAAGCTTTCTTT CASSVEVRPRVNQEAFF
NA TRBJ2-3 NA TRBV10-3 TGTGCCATCAAATCCGGACCTATGACAGATACGCAGTATTTT CAIKSGPMTDTQYF
once TRBJ1-3 TRBD1 TRBV2 TGTGCCAGCAGTGACCCGGGACAGGGGGCTACTGGAAACACCATATATTTT CASSDPGQGATGNTIYF
NA TRBJ2-1 NA TRBV19 TGTGCCAGTAGTATAGCTAGTGCTTTTACTGAGCAGTTCTTC CASSIASAFTEQFF
few TRBJ1-4 NA TRBV5-1 TGCGCCAGCAGCTTAAACACAGCAACTAATGAAAAACTGTTTTTT CASSLNTATNEKLFF
NA TRBJ2-3 NA TRBV7-3 TGTGCCAGCAGCTTAAGGGGGGCCCATACGCCGTATTTT CASSLRGAHTPYF
once TRBJ2-5 NA TRBV9 TGTGCCAGCAGCGACGCCGGCAACCCCGAGAATTCATACTTC CASSDAGNPENSYF
NA TRBJ2-1 NA TRBV9 TGTGCCAGCAGCCAGGGGGGAGAAACCGGTCAGGATGAGCAGTTCTTC CASSQGGETGQDEQFF
NA TRBJ2-3 NA TRBV7-2 TGTGCCAGCAGCTTAGCGGGCGGTCGCAATAAGCAGTATTATTTT CASSLAGGRNKQYYF
NA TRBJ2-5 NA TRBV15 TGTGCCGCCAGCAGAGGGGCAGACCAAGATACCCAGTACTTC CAASRGADQDTQYF
NA TRBJ2-5 NA TRBV7-9 TGTGCCAGCAGTGGTGGGGGGATGCATGAGCAGTTCTTCTTC CASSGGGMHEQFFF
NA TRBJ2-1 NA TRBV7-9 NA CASSSGSYNEQFFQFF
many TRBJ2-3 NA TRBV7-9 TGTGCCAGCAGCTTAGTACCCGGGGAGCTGTCTTTTGGATTT CASSLVPGELSFGF
once TRBJ1-5 TRBD1 TRBV6-4 TGTGCCAGCAGGACACCGGGACAGGGTAGGATTCAGCCCCAGCATTTT CASRTPGQGRIQPQHF
NA TRBJ1-1 NA TRBV7-9 TGTGCCAGCAGCGCCGCTAGCGGGGGGGACACTGAGGAGTTCTTT CASSAASGGDTEEFF
NA TRBJ1-2 NA TRBV7-9 TGTGCCAGCAGCTTGACGGGTGGCTCCGGGGCTGACGTCACCTTC CASSLTGGSGADVTF
few TRBJ2-7 TRBD2 TRBV20-1 TGCAGTGCTAGGAGCGGGAGAGACTACGAGCAGTACTTC CSARSGRDYEQYF
NA TRBJ2-3 NA TRBV7-8 TGTGCCAGCAGCTTGGGGTCCTATAATACACCCCTCCACTATTTT CASSLGSYNTPLHYF
NA TRBJ2-5 TRBD2 TRBV10-3 TGTGCCATCAGACCGGGACTAGCGGATCAAGAGACCCAGTACTTC CAIRPGLADQETQYF
NA TRBJ1-6 TRBD1 TRBV5-5 TGTGCCAGCAGCTTCGGGACAGGGCATTCACCCCTCCACTTT CASSFGTGHSPLHF
NA TRBJ2-1 NA TRBV2 TGTGCCAGCAGTGATACTGGGACACATAGGCAGTTCTTC CASSDTGTHRQFF
many TRBJ2-3 NA TRBV7-9 TGTGCCAGCAGCTTAAAGGAACATACGCAGTATTTT CASSLKEHTQYF
once TRBJ1-2 NA TRBV10-2 TGCGCCAGCTCAGAAGACAGAGGCTATGGCTACACCTTC CASSEDRGYGYTF
NA TRBJ1-1 NA TRBV7-3 TGTGCCAGCAGCGCTGATACAGATGGAGCTGCCTTT CASSADTDGAAF
NA TRBJ2-1 NA TRBV2 TGTGCCAGCAGTGAGGGTATGGGCCATGAGCAGTTCTTC CASSEGMGHEQFF
once TRBJ2-5 NA TRBV9 TGTGCCAGCGGAGGGGCTTGGAGCATTCAGAACTTCGACTTC CASGGAWSIQNFDF
NA TRBJ2-3 TRBD1 TRBV2 TGTGCCAGCAGCAGAAGGGGGCGCGGCACAGATACGCAGTATTTT CASSRRGRGTDTQYF
NA TRBJ2-1 TRBD2 TRBV7-8 TGTGCCAGCAGTATAGCGGGAGGACCCGACAATCAGTATTTCTTC CASSIAGGPDNQYFF
NA TRBJ1-5 NA TRBV2 TGTGCCAGTAGTGTAGTCACGGCGATCGGCAATCAGCCCCACCATTTT CASSVVTAIGNQPHHF
NA TRBJ2-4 NA TRBV2 TGTGCCAGCGGAGGAGCTGGGAACGTTCCGCACTTC CASGGAGNVPHF
NA TRBJ2-2 NA TRBV2 TGTGCAACCAAAGGAGGGGCGAACACCGGGGAGCTGTTTTTT CATKGGANTGELFF
NA TRBJ2-3 NA TRBV5-8 TGTGCCAGCAGCCTTTATCGAGGTCCCGATACGCAGTATTTT CASSLYRGPDTQYF
NA TRBJ1-1 NA TRBV9 TGTGCCAGCAGCCCCTGGATGAACACTGAAGCTTTCTTT CASSPWMNTEAFF
NA TRBJ2-3 NA TRBV7-9 TGTGCCAGCAGCTTACAAGGAGGTGGCGATACGCAGTATTTT CASSLQGGGDTQYF
few TRBJ2-2 NA TRBV5-6 TGTGCCAGCAGCTTGCAGAGGGGCACCGGGGAGCTGTTTTTT CASSLQRGTGELFF
few TRBJ2-3 TRBD2 TRBV25-1 TGTGCCAGCAGCGCAGGACTAGCATGGACAGATACGCAGTATTTT CASSAGLAWTDTQYF
NA TRBJ2-5 NA TRBV7-9 TGTGCCAGAAAGGGAGGTAGGGAGAAACAGACCCAGTGGTTC CARKGGREKQTQWF
NA TRBJ1-1 NA TRBV7-9 TGTGCCAGCAGCTTACCACATAGCGACGGCACTAAAGCCTTCTTT CASSLPHSDGTKAFF
NA TRBJ2-1 NA TRBV5-6 TGTGCCAGCAGCGTGGAGAGGGCCTACAATGAGCAGTTCTTC CASSVERAYNEQFF
NA TRBJ1-2 NA TRBV7-9 TGTGCCAGCAGCTTTCAAAGAGGGCCCTGGGTCGACTATGGCTACACCTTC CASSFQRGPWVDYGYTF
NA TRBJ2-5 NA TRBV7-9 TGTGCCAGCAGCTTTCGCGGGACCTGGGGAGGCACTCAGTACTTC CASSFRGTWGGTQYF
NA TRBJ2-1 TRBD2 TRBV6-1 TGTGCCAGCAAGCTAACTAGCGGGCCTTACAATGAGCAGTTCTTC CASKLTSGPYNEQFF
NA TRBJ2-3 NA TRBV19 TGTGCCAGTAGTCAAGCTACCAGATTCAACAATGAGCAGTATTTT CASSQATRFNNEQYF
NA TRBJ2-7 NA TRBV10-3 TGTGCCAGCAGGCTAGGGGGAGCTTACAATACGCAGTACTTC CASRLGGAYNTQYF
NA TRBJ1-1 NA TRBV7-8 TGTGCCAGCAGCTTATCGGGCGGAGCCGATACGCAGGCTTTCTTT CASSLSGGADTQAFF
NA TRBJ2-5 TRBD2 TRBV7-9 TGTGCCAGCAGCTTTGGAAGAAGCGGGGGGGAGAACGAGTACTTC CASSFGRSGGENEYF
many TRBJ2-7 NA TRBV25-1 TGTGCCAGCAGTGAATCGGTGAAGGACTCCTACGAGCAGTACTTC CASSESVKDSYEQYF
once TRBJ2-6 NA TRBV7-9 TGTGCCAGCGGATTAGGGAGCTCTGGGGCCAGCGTCCTGACTTTC CASGLGSSGASVLTF
NA TRBJ2-3 TRBD2 TRBV2 TGTGCCAGCGGAGCGGGGCGCACAGATACGCAGTATTTT CASGAGRTDTQYF
NA TRBJ2-1 NA TRBV7-2 TGTGCCAGCAGCTTAACAGCGGCCCCCTATAATCAGCAGTTCTTC CASSLTAAPYNQQFF
NA TRBJ1-1 TRBD1 TRBV5-5 TGTGCCAGCAGCCAGGGACAGGCAGGGAACACTGAAGCTTTCTTT CASSQGQAGNTEAFF
NA TRBJ2-6 NA TRBV7-6 TGTGCCAGCAGCTTAGATGGGAGCTCTGGGGCCAACGTCCTGACTTTC CASSLDGSSGANVLTF
NA TRBJ2-7 NA TRBV7-9 TGTGCCAGCAGCTTTCACATCTGCAGGGCGAGAGATCAGGAGGGATCAGGGGGCTACGAGCAGTACTTC CASSFHICRARDQEGSGGYEQYF
NA TRBJ2-7 NA TRBV24-1 TGTGCCACCGGTACTGTGGGGGGTAAGTACGAGCAGTACTTC CATGTVGGKYEQYF
NA TRBJ2-3 NA TRBV7-9 TGTGCCAGCAGCTTAGCCCGCGAGGGTGTCTTTGCACAATATTTT CASSLAREGVFAQYF
NA TRBJ2-7 NA TRBV2 TGTGCCAGCAGGACCGACAGCACCTACGAGCAGTACTTC CASRTDSTYEQYF
NA TRBJ2-3 NA TRBV5-4 TGTGCCAGCAGCCGGACCGGAGGTCCCGATACGCAGTATTTT CASSRTGGPDTQYF
NA TRBJ2-1 NA TRBV2 TGTGCCAGCAGTGTTCAGGGGGGGGCGAACACTGATGAGCAGTTCTTC CASSVQGGANTDEQFF